This T cell receptor beta chain derives from a study of blood T cell repertoires in COVID-19. Across the whole study: T cells, B-cell-depleted T cells, or PBMCs provided the cDNA or gDNA that served as material.

The protocol was immunoSEQ multiplex PCR, while the TCRdb copy is restricted to in-frame clones and leaves out a portion. Here the sample spans 320,000 or so clones, roughly nine tenths being singletons. Germline V CDR1 and CDR2: SGHRS, YFSETQ. The V gene lost 1 base and the J gene lost 4 bases, with 17 bases spanning the gap. The CDR3 runs 16 residues. Participant-reported clinical history was the basis for cohort assignment. The recovered donors of Cohort 3 showed two negative PCRs, clearance, or symptom resolution. This receptor was obtained from a woman younger than 45 who had recovered from COVID-19. Specimen: PBMCs or T cells enriched from blood (not recorded which). This chain uses TRBV5-1 with TRBJ1-2, with D tentatively TRBD1 (5 bases). The CDR3 region is CASSLYRKGVSYGYTF. CDR3 sequence (DNA): TGCGCCAGCAGCTTGTATCGGAAAGGGGTGAGCTATGGCTACACCTTC.